These 30 T cell receptor beta chains share one sample of origin, sequenced in a study of T cell responses to AZD1222 COVID-19 vaccine. Clones were read by immunoSEQ multiplex PCR, and TCRdb kept only the in-frame ones, dropping some. In the table there are more than 95,000 clones, 89% of which are singletons. The source material was peripheral blood, sampled on day 0 of AZD1222 vaccination. The receptors stem from an adult in good health.

The chain employs TRBV19 and TRBJ1-5, with D uncertain. CDR3 length: 15 amino acids. Germline V gives CDR1 LNHDA, CDR2 SQIVND (reference sequence). V was pared by 3 bases and J by 5 bases, with 14 bases between. Here the CDR3 reads CASSIDRLRYQPQHF. CDR3 nucleotides: TGTGCCAGTAGTATCGACCGATTGCGATATCAGCCCCAGCATTTT.

The CDR3 DNA is TGTGCCAGCTCCTGGGCCCGGGACAATGAGCAGTTCTTC. Amino acids: CASSWARDNEQFF. J is TRBJ2-1 and V is TRBV6-5, with D unresolved. The V gene lost 8 bases and the J gene lost 5 bases, with 13 bases spanning the gap. Per the germline V gene, CDR1 is MNHEY and CDR2 is SVGAGI. The length of the CDR3 is 13 residues.

The chain couples TRBV24-1 to TRBJ2-2, with D possibly TRBD2 on 5 matching bases. The CDR3 extends over 17 amino acids. CDR1 is KGHDR and CDR2 is SFDVKD in the germline V gene. V shed 4 bases and J shed 1 base, with 15 bases lying between them. CDR3 amino acids: CATSELGSTKNTGELFF. CDR3 bases: TGTGCCACCAGTGAACTGGGGAGCACTAAGAACACCGGGGAGCTGTTTTTT.

The chain combines TRBV12-5 with TRBJ2-3; D ambiguous. The V and J ends lost 1 base and 0 bases respectively, with 11 bases between them. There are 16 residues in the CDR3. Per the germline V gene, CDR1 is LGHNT and CDR2 is FRNRAP. The CDR3 DNA reads TGTGCTAGTGGTTTGGGTCAGTATTCTAGCACAGATACGCAGTATTTT. This sequence encodes CASGLGQYSSTDTQYF.

CDR3 nucleotides: TGTGCCAGCAGCTCCCCTCCCGGGGGGATTAACACTGAAGCTTTCTTT. Residues: CASSSPPGGINTEAFF. This chain joins TRBV7-3 and TRBJ1-1; D is perhaps TRBD1 (5 bases). The CDR3 is made up of 16 amino acids. Between the trimmed V and J ends, which lost 4 bases and 2 bases, there was a span of 17 bases. Looked up from germline, CDR1 is SGHTA and CDR2 is FQGTGA.

This chain connects TRBV5-1 to TRBJ2-3; 8 positions agree with TRBD2. Per the germline V gene, CDR1 is SGHRS and CDR2 is YFSETQ. V was clipped by 2 bases and J by 4 bases; unmatched bases: 6. The length of the CDR3 is 15 residues. This chain's CDR3 is CASSFRGGWADTQYF. The CDR3 bases are TGCGCCAGCAGCTTTCGGGGGGGCTGGGCAGATACGCAGTATTTT.

The chain has TRBV4-1 and TRBJ2-5; D not certain. The CDR3 extends over 15 amino acids. Germline CDR1 reads MGHRA; CDR2 reads YSYEKL. The germline V and J ends were trimmed by 0 bases and 5 bases, with 13 bases remaining between them. Here the CDR3 DNA reads TGCGCCAGCAGCCAAGATCTACCACGGCCGGAGACCCAGTACTTC. Translation: CASSQDLPRPETQYF.

This chain uses TRBV5-1 with TRBJ2-3, with a weak D call TRBD2 (5 bases). The V and J ends lost 0 bases and 1 base respectively, with 12 bases between them. The CDR3 totals 16 residues. Germline V lookup: CDR1 SGHRS, CDR2 YFSETQ. CDR3 sequence: CASSLGVNGGTDTQYF. The CDR3 coding sequence is TGCGCCAGCAGCTTGGGGGTCAACGGGGGCACAGATACGCAGTATTTT.

CDR3 bases: TGTGCCAGCAGCCAAGGTCTTGCGGGAGTTAGGAATGAGCAGTTCTTC. This encodes CASSQGLAGVRNEQFF. The rearrangement uses TRBV3-1 (or the pseudogene TRBV3-2) and TRBJ2-1, with TRBD2 matching over 7 bases. Germline V gene lookup returns CDR1 LGHDT and CDR2 YNNKEL (reference sequence). This CDR3 has 16 amino acids. V gave up 1 base and J gave up 7 bases; unmatched junction bases: 10.

The V gene is TRBV5-1, the J gene TRBJ2-3; D gene unclear. CDR1 SGHRS and CDR2 YFSETQ come from the germline V gene. There are 14 residues in the CDR3. The ends were cut back, 4 bases at V and 2 bases at J, with 11 bases in the middle. CDR3 sequence reads: CASSLGDYTDTQYF. Written as DNA, the CDR3 is TGCGCCAGCAGCCTTGGGGATTACACAGATACGCAGTATTTT.

The CDR3 region is CASSQIGPGAFF. As DNA, the CDR3 is TGTGCCAGCAGCCAGATCGGTCCCGGGGCTTTCTTT. This chain joins TRBV14 and TRBJ1-1; unclear D gene. V was shortened by 3 bases and J by 11 bases, with 13 bases between the two germline ends. Germline V CDR1 and CDR2: SGHDN, FVKESK. The CDR3 runs to 12 residues.

This sequence joins TRBV5-1 and TRBJ2-7, with TRBD2 matching over 7 bases. V dropped 4 bases and J dropped 3; count of bases not matched to a gene: 4. There are 13 residues in the CDR3. Germline V gene lookup returns CDR1 SGHRS and CDR2 YFSETQ. CDR3 sequence reads: CASSRDYYYEQYF. The CDR3 nucleotides are TGCGCCAGCAGCCGGGACTATTACTACGAGCAGTACTTC.

CDR3 in DNA: TGTGCCAGCAGTTTCAGGGTAAGGGATGAGCAGTTCTTC. Residues: CASSFRVRDEQFF. The gene calls are TRBV28 and TRBJ2-1; tentatively, D is TRBD1 (5 bases). The CDR3 spans 13 residues. Trimming shortened V by 3 bases and J by 8 bases, and 11 bases separated the two germline ends. Looked up from germline, CDR1 is MDHEN and CDR2 is SYDVKM.

The rearrangement joins TRBV14 to TRBJ1-2, with a possible D match to TRBD1 (5 bases). The length of the CDR3 is 16 residues. Trimming left V 1 base short and J 8 bases short, with 20 bases between. Germline values: CDR1 SGHDN, CDR2 FVKESK. The CDR3 DNA reads as TGTGCCAGCAGCCAAGGAGGTTCTGGGGGTAGTGAAGGCTACACCTTC. Encoded protein: CASSQGGSGGSEGYTF.

The chain recombines TRBV6-4 with TRBJ1-1, with D perhaps matching TRBD1 (5 bases). Germline CDR1 and CDR2: MRHNA and SNTAGT. This CDR3 has 13 amino acids. Trimming left V 9 bases short and J 5 bases short, with 16 bases between. CDR3 protein: CARRGWGGTEAFF. The CDR3 DNA reads TGTGCCAGGAGAGGATGGGGGGGGACTGAAGCTTTCTTT.

The gene calls are TRBV29-1 and TRBJ2-1, with TRBD2 matching 14 bases. The V gene end was trimmed by 5 bases and the J gene end by 0 bases; junction bases not matched to a gene: 6. This CDR3 is built from 17 residues. Germline CDR1 and CDR2: SQVTM and ANQGSEA. CDR3 sequence (DNA): TGCAGCGTTCTCGGACTAGCGGGAGGCAGCTCCTACAATGAGCAGTTCTTC. This codes for CSVLGLAGGSSYNEQFF.

The gene calls are TRBV6-5 and TRBJ1-2, with D hard to call. Germline lookup yields CDR1 MNHEY and CDR2 SVGAGI. CDR3 length: 15 amino acids. V was pared by 5 bases and J by 5 bases, with 18 bases between. CDR3 region: CASSRAGSTQYGYTF. The CDR3 nucleotides are TGTGCCAGCAGTCGGGCTGGGAGCACCCAGTATGGCTACACCTTC.

Written as DNA, the CDR3 is TGTGCCAGCACCCCCAGTGGGGGCTCCTACAATGAGCAGTTCTTC. This codes for CASTPSGGSYNEQFF. The chain carries TRBV7-9 and TRBJ2-1; D possibly matches TRBD1 or TRBD2 (5 bases each). This CDR3 is built from 15 residues. The germline V and J ends were trimmed by 7 bases and 0 bases, with 13 bases remaining between them. The germline gives CDR1 SEHNR, CDR2 FQNEAQ (reference sequence).

The rearrangement links TRBV3-1 (or the pseudogene TRBV3-2) to TRBJ1-1; D call uncertain. This CDR3 has 13 amino acids. CDR1 and CDR2 from the germline V gene are LGHDT and YNNKEL (reference sequence). The germline V and J ends were trimmed by 1 base and 6 bases, with 9 bases remaining between them. This CDR3 is CASSQGVSAEAFF. CDR3 in DNA: TGTGCCAGCAGCCAAGGAGTATCCGCTGAAGCTTTCTTT.

This clone was observed at least ten times. The sample has other DNA sequences that encode this CDR3 too. The V call is TRBV6-5, the J call TRBJ1-1; D unclear. The CDR3 sequence is 15 residues long. The V gene's germline CDR1 is MNHEY and CDR2 SVGAGI. Trimming stripped 1 base from V and 1 base from J, with 10 bases between. CDR3 DNA sequence: TGTGCCAGCAGTTACTTCCCGGGCCAGAACACTGAAGCTTTCTTT. Translating it yields CASSYFPGQNTEAFF.

Notes on this clone: The final CDR3 position lacks the conserved phenylalanine or tryptophan, pointing to a likely read error. No DNA is shown, since the ends of the CDR3 on it are uncertain; the CDR3 is the one TCRdb lists. The rearrangement joins TRBV20-1 to TRBJ1-1; the D call in the table, TRBD1, was not verified against the DNA. Both ends counted, the CDR3 spans 8 residues. Germline-derived CDR1 and CDR2 are DFQATT and SNEGSKA (reference sequence). The chain's CDR3 is CSAGGPRG.

The chain employs TRBV7-3 and TRBJ2-3; possibly TRBD1 for D (6 bases). Germline lookup yields CDR1 SGHTA and CDR2 FQGTGA. Between the trimmed V and J ends, which lost 5 bases and 2 bases, there was a span of 11 bases. The CDR3 runs to 14 residues. CDR3 nucleotide sequence: TGTGCCAGCAGCCTGAGACAGGCCACAGATACGCAGTATTTT. This gives the protein CASSLRQATDTQYF. The full variable domain, rest sourced from reference TRBV7-3 and TRBJ2-3, is GAGVSQTPSNKVTEKGKYVELRCDPISGHTALYWYRQSLGQGPEFLIYFQGTGAADDSGLPNDRFFAVRPEGSVSTLKIQRTERGDSAVYLCASSLRQATDTQYFGPGTRLTVL.

The V call is TRBV27, the J call TRBJ2-1; 8 bases are shared with TRBD2. The CDR3 runs 17 residues. Germline CDR1 reads MNHEY; CDR2 reads SMNVEV (reference sequence). The ends lost 0 bases at V and 3 bases at J; junction bases unmatched: 7. This CDR3 reads CASSLSPGSGDYNEQFF. CDR3 nucleotide sequence: TGTGCCAGCAGTTTATCCCCGGGTAGCGGGGACTACAATGAGCAGTTCTTC.

The rearrangement uses TRBV5-4 and TRBJ2-5, with D possibly TRBD1 on 6 matching bases. The germline V and J ends were trimmed by 1 base and 1 base, with 8 bases remaining between them. The CDR3 covers 14 residues. Germline CDR1 and CDR2: SGHNT and YYREEE (reference sequence). The CDR3 DNA follows: TGTGCCAGCAGCTTGAAGGGGGTCCAAGAGACCCAGTACTTC. Its translation is CASSLKGVQETQYF.

The CDR3 loop is CASSTTSGSLNEQFF. CDR3 nucleotides: TGTGCCAGTAGTACCACTAGCGGGAGCCTCAATGAGCAGTTCTTC. The gene calls are TRBV19 and TRBJ2-1; 11 positions agree with TRBD2. The length of the CDR3 is 15 residues. CDR1 and CDR2 from the germline V gene are LNHDA and SQIVND (reference sequence). The junction had 5 bases not matched to a gene; V was cut back by 4 bases and J by 6 bases.

The rearrangement uses TRBV27 and TRBJ1-1; no clear D gene. The CDR3 contains 15 residues. V shed 0 bases and J shed 2 bases, with 10 bases lying between them. CDR1 and CDR2 from the germline V gene are MNHEY and SMNVEV (reference sequence). The CDR3 is CASSLSPDVNTEAFF. In DNA form, the CDR3 reads TGTGCCAGCAGTTTATCCCCGGACGTTAACACTGAAGCTTTCTTT.

The V call is TRBV7-9, the J call TRBJ2-2; D not certain. Trimming shortened V by 3 bases and J by 8 bases, and 13 bases separated the two germline ends. The germline V gene has CDR1 SEHNR and CDR2 FQNEAQ (reference sequence). The CDR3 is 14 residues long. DNA for the CDR3: TGTGCCAGCAGCTTTTTTATAGACTCTGGGGAGCTGTTTTTT. This encodes CASSFFIDSGELFF. Based on the CDR3 plus reference TRBV7-9 and TRBJ2-2, the full variable domain is DTGVSQNPRHKITKRGQNVTFRCDPISEHNRLYWYRQTLGQGPEFLTYFQNEAQLEKSRLLSDRFSAERPKGSFSTLEIQRTEQGDSAMYLCASSFFIDSGELFFGEGSRLTVL.

This clone was observed a few times. The rearrangement links TRBV7-6 to TRBJ2-1; no clear D gene. V lost 5 bases to trimming and J lost 4 bases, with 15 bases between them. Germline-derived CDR1 and CDR2 are SGHVS and FNYEAQ. The CDR3 sequence is 15 residues long. The CDR3 DNA sequence: TGTGCCAGCAGCCTAAGGCGTGACGCTTACAATGAGCAGTTCTTC. It codes for CASSLRRDAYNEQFF.

This chain links TRBV15 with TRBJ1-1, with D perhaps matching TRBD1 (5 bases). Germline V gives CDR1 LNHNV, CDR2 YYDKDF (reference sequence). The CDR3 has 14 amino acids. V was clipped by 4 bases and J by 1 base, with 10 bases between them. The CDR3 region has the DNA TGTGCCACCAGCATAAGGAGGGGGAACACTGAAGCTTTCTTT. Its translation: CATSIRRGNTEAFF. Based on the CDR3 plus reference TRBV15 and TRBJ1-1, the full variable domain is DAMVIQNPRYQVTQFGKPVTLSCSQTLNHNVMYWYQQKSSQAPKLLFHYYDKDFNNEADTPDNFQSRRPNTSFCFLDIRSPGLGDTAMYLCATSIRRGNTEAFFGQGTRLTVV.

The rearrangement uses TRBV29-1 and TRBJ1-4; possibly TRBD1 for D (5 bases). CDR3 length: 12 residues. Germline V gene data show CDR1 as SQVTM and CDR2 as ANQGSEA. V lost 7 bases, J lost 5 bases, and 11 bases lay in between. The CDR3 spells CSGLGQNEKLFF. CDR3 nucleotide sequence: TGCAGCGGGCTGGGGCAAAATGAAAAACTGTTTTTT.